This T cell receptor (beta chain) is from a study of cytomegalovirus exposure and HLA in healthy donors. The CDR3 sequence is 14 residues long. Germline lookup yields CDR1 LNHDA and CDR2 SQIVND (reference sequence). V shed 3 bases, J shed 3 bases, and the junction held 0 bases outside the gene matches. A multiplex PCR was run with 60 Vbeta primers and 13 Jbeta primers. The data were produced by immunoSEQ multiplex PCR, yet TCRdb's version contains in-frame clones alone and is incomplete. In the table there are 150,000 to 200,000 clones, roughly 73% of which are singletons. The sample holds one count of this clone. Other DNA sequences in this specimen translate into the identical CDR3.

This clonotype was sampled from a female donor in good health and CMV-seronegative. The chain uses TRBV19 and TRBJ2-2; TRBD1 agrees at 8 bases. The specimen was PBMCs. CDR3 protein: CASSMGQDTGELFF. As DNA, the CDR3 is TGTGCCAGTAGTATGGGACAGGACACCGGGGAGCTGTTTTTT.